This record looks at one T cell receptor beta chain sequence and its context. Clones were read by immunoSEQ multiplex PCR, and TCRdb kept only the in-frame ones, dropping some. The data contain 70,000 to 75,000 clones, 85% to 95% of them singletons. The data stem from a study of technical replicates of blood from a handful of donors. Germline V gives CDR1 SEHNR, CDR2 FQNEAQ (reference sequence). The CDR3 loop spans 13 amino acids. The V and J ends lost 3 bases and 2 bases respectively, with 5 bases between them. The sequence came from a human donor in good health. The chain recombines TRBV7-9 with TRBJ1-5; D not resolved. Sequenced sample: T cells isolated from PBMCs. CDR3 sequence (DNA): TGTGCCAGCAGCTTTCCGGGCAATCAGCCCCAGCATTTT. Translating it yields CASSFPGNQPQHF. Full variable domain (outside the CDR3, taken from reference TRBV7-9 and TRBJ1-5): DTGVSQNPRHKITKRGQNVTFRCDPISEHNRLYWYRQTLGQGPEFLTYFQNEAQLEKSRLLSDRFSAERPKGSFSTLEIQRTEQGDSAMYLCASSFPGNQPQHFGDGTRLSIL.